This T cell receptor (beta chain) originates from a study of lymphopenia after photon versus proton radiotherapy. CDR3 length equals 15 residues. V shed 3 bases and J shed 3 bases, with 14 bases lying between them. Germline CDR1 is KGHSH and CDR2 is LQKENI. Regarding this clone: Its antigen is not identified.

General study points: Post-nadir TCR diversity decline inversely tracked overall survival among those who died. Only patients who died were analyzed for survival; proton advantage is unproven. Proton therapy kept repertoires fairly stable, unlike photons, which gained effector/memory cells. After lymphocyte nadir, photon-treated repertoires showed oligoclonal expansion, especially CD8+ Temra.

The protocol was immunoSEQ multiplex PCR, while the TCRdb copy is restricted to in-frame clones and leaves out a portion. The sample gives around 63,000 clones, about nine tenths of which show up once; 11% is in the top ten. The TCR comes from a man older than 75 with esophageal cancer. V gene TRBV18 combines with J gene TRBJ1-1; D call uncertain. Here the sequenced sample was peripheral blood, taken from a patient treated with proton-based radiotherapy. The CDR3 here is CASSPRSGRDTEAFF. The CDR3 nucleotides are TGTGCCAGCTCACCCAGGTCGGGGAGGGACACTGAAGCTTTCTTT.